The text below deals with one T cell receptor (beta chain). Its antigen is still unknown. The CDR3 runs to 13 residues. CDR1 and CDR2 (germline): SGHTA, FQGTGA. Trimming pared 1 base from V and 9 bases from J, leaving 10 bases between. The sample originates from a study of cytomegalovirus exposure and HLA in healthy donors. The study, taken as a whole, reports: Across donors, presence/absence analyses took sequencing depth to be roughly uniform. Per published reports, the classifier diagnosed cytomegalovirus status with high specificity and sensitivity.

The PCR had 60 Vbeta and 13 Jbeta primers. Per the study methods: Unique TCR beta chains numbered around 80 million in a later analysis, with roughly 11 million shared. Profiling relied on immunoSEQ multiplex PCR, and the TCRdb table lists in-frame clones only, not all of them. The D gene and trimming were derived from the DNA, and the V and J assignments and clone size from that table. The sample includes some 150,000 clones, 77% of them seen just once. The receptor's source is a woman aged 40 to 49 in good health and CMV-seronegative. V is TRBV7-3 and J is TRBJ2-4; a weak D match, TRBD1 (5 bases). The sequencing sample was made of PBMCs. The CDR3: CASSLSVGAIQYF. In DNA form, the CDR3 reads TGTGCCAGCAGCTTAAGTGTAGGGGCCATTCAGTACTTC.